This entry features one T cell receptor (beta chain) sequence. Its antigen is undetermined. The data derive from a study of cytomegalovirus exposure and HLA in healthy donors. Points from the study as a whole: TCR beta sequences numbering around 15,000 were associated with HLA alleles at 0.05 false discovery rate in a later analysis.

The length of the CDR3 is 13 residues. The V end was cut by 5 bases, the J end by 7 bases, with 14 bases between. The V gene's germline CDR1 is SEHNR and CDR2 FQNEAQ (reference sequence). A multiplex PCR was run with 60 Vbeta primers and 13 Jbeta primers. Here immunoSEQ multiplex PCR was the method, and the copy in TCRdb shows in-frame clones only, minus some. This sample has under 150,000 clones; about 80% occur once, and the top ten carry about 4%. The specimen sequenced was PBMCs. This chain joins TRBV7-9 and TRBJ1-1; TRBD1 is a possible D gene (5 bases). The sequence was collected from a woman in her thirties or forties in good health and CMV-seronegative. In nucleotides, the CDR3 is TGTGCCAGCAGCCAGGGAGGGAGGATTGAAGCTTTCTTT. Its protein product is CASSQGGRIEAFF.